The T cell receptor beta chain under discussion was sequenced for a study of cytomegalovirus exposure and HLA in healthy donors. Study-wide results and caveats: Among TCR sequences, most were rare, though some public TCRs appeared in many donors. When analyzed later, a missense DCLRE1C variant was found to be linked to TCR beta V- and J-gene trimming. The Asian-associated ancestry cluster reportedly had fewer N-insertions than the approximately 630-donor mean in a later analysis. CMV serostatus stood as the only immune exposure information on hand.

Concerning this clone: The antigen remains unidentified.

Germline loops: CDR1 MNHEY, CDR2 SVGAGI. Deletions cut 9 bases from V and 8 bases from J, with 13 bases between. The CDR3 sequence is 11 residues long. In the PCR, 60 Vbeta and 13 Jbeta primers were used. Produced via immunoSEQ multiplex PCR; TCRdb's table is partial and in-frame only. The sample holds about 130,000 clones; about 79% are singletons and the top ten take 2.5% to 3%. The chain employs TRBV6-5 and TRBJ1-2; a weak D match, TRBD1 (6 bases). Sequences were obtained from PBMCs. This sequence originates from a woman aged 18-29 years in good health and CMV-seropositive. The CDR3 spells CASQGFGGYTF. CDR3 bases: TGTGCCAGTCAGGGGTTTGGCGGCTACACCTTC.